A single sample is the source of the 20 T cell receptor beta chains below, sequenced in a study of OX40 agonist ivuxolimab in advanced cancers. Clones were read by immunoSEQ multiplex PCR, and TCRdb kept only the in-frame ones, dropping some. Here the sample spans tens of thousands of clones, around 90% being singletons. Sequences were derived from CD4+ or CD8+ T cells sorted from blood, sampled in a trial of the OX40 agonist ivuxolimab. The origin of the receptors is an adult with an advanced solid tumor such as melanoma, head and neck, liver or kidney cancer.

This clone was observed once. This chain links TRBV4-1 with TRBJ1-2; perhaps TRBD1 as D (5 bases). The CDR3 consists of 16 residues. Germline V gene data show CDR1 as MGHRA and CDR2 as YSYEKL. Trimming stripped 0 bases from V and 0 bases from J, with 11 bases between. Written as DNA, the CDR3 is TGCGCCAGCAGCCAAGATCTGGGACGGACTAACTATGGCTACACCTTC. Encoded protein: CASSQDLGRTNYGYTF.

This chain joins TRBV5-1 and TRBJ2-1; no clear D gene. With 0 bases removed from V and 6 bases from J, the gap between germline ends came to 13 bases. The CDR3 totals 15 residues. Germline V gene lookup returns CDR1 SGHRS and CDR2 YFSETQ. The DNA of the CDR3 is TGCGCCAGCAGCTTGGGTCTTTCGCCCTTCAATGAGCAGTTCTTC. It yields the protein CASSLGLSPFNEQFF.

V usage is TRBV28 and J usage is TRBJ2-3; the D call may be TRBD1 or TRBD2 (7 bases each). V was cut by 7 bases and J by 3 bases, with 14 bases left in between. Germline-derived CDR1 and CDR2 are MDHEN and SYDVKM. The length of the CDR3 is 14 residues. CDR3 protein: CASTPGGVTDTQYF. The CDR3 DNA reads as TGTGCCAGCACCCCAGGGGGGGTAACAGATACGCAGTATTTT.

The chain couples TRBV28 to TRBJ1-3, with a possible D match to TRBD1 (6 bases). The CDR3 sequence is 16 residues long. CDR1 is MDHEN and CDR2 is SYDVKM in the germline V gene. The V end lost 6 bases, the J end lost 0 bases, and 15 bases lay between the germline ends. CDR3: CASREIDRSSGNTIYF. CDR3 coding DNA: TGTGCCAGCAGGGAAATTGACAGGAGCTCTGGAAACACCATATATTTT.

V is TRBV27 and J is TRBJ2-1, with D unresolved. Trimming pared 3 bases from V and 1 base from J, leaving 7 bases between. CDR1 is MNHEY, CDR2 SMNVEV, per germline (reference sequence). This CDR3 comprises 14 residues. This chain's CDR3 is CASSFFGSYNEQFF. DNA for the CDR3: TGTGCCAGCAGTTTTTTCGGTTCCTACAATGAGCAGTTCTTC.

The chain joins TRBV6-6 to TRBJ2-3; D ambiguous. This CDR3 spans 11 amino acids. V lost 6 bases, J lost 3 bases, and 4 bases lay in between. Germline V lookup: CDR1 MNHNY, CDR2 SVGAGI (reference sequence). CDR3 sequence (DNA): TGTGCCAGCAGCCTAACAGATACGCAGTATTTT. This sequence encodes CASSLTDTQYF.

The chain joins TRBV21-1 to TRBJ1-2; no check of the table's D call, TRBD1, against the DNA was made. TRBV21-1 counts as a pseudogene. CDR3 length equals 17 residues. CDR3 bases: TGTGCCAGCAGAGGGGTGCCCGGGACAGCCCTAGGCTATGGCTACACCTTC. Translation gives CASRGVPGTALGYGYTF.

CDR3 in amino acids: CATSSESRYEQYF. In DNA form, the CDR3 reads TGTGCCACCAGCAGCGAATCCCGCTACGAGCAGTACTTC. The chain couples TRBV15 to TRBJ2-7; the D is unclear. The CDR3 runs 13 residues. Trimming took 3 bases from V and 3 from J, leaving 9 bases between them. The germline gives CDR1 LNHNV, CDR2 YYDKDF (reference sequence). Variable domain in full (rest from reference TRBV15 and TRBJ2-7): DAMVIQNPRYQVTQFGKPVTLSCSQTLNHNVMYWYQQKSSQAPKLLFHYYDKDFNNEADTPDNFQSRRPNTSFCFLDIRSPGLGDTAMYLCATSSESRYEQYFGPGTRLTVT.

The chain uses TRBV2 and TRBJ2-3; perhaps TRBD1 as D (5 bases). The CDR3 has 16 amino acids. Germline CDR1 SNHLY, CDR2 FYNNEI. V lost 4 bases, J lost 6 bases, and 20 bases lay in between. CDR3 in DNA: TGTGCCAGCAGTGGCTTGGTAGGGAATTCAGGGGATACGCAGTATTTT. Amino acid sequence: CASSGLVGNSGDTQYF.

V and J are TRBV6-1 and TRBJ1-2; D gene uncertain. The CDR3 contains 15 residues. Germline V lookup: CDR1 MNHNS, CDR2 SASEGT. Trimming left V 2 bases short and J 4 bases short, with 14 bases between. This CDR3 reads CASSENLGLSYGYTF. In DNA form, the CDR3 reads TGTGCCAGCAGTGAAAATCTGGGGTTATCCTATGGCTACACCTTC.

The chain is built from TRBV27 and TRBJ2-7, with TRBD1 matching over 7 bases. The V segment lost 4 bases and the J segment 3 bases; nucleotides outside the gene matches: 6. This CDR3 is 14 amino acids long. From germline, CDR1 is MNHEY and CDR2 SMNVEV (reference sequence). DNA of the CDR3: TGTGCCAGCAGTTCGACAGGGTCGGTCTACGAGCAGTACTTC. This encodes CASSSTGSVYEQYF.

With respect to this clone: One end of the junction is discordant with germline, which a read error may explain. The V call is TRBV30, the J call TRBJ2-7; tentative D call: TRBD1 (6 bases). CDR1 is GTSNPN and CDR2 is SVGIG in the germline V gene (reference sequence). The CDR3 sequence is 11 residues long. CDR3 DNA: TGTGCCTGGAGCACAGGGCTCGGATCGGACTTC. Residues: CAWSTGLGSDF.

The J gene is TRBJ2-7, the V gene TRBV7-8, with 7 bases that match TRBD1. Trimming at V came to 5 bases and at J to 6 bases, leaving 7 bases not matched to a gene. Germline loops: CDR1 SGHVS, CDR2 FQNEAQ. This CDR3 has 13 residues. The CDR3 nucleotides are TGTGCCAGCAGCGACCGGGACAGATCCGAGCAGTACTTC. Encoded protein: CASSDRDRSEQYF.

The V and J genes are TRBV28 and TRBJ1-2, with 7 bases aligning to TRBD1. From germline, CDR1 is MDHEN and CDR2 SYDVKM. The CDR3 loop spans 13 amino acids. V was pared by 1 base and J by 5 bases, with 1 base of the junction left unmatched. The CDR3 bases are TGTGCCAGCAGTTTATCGGGACAGTATGGCTACACCTTC. This sequence encodes CASSLSGQYGYTF.

This sequence joins TRBV5-1 and TRBJ2-3; no firm D call. The CDR3 covers 16 residues. CDR1 is SGHRS and CDR2 is YFSETQ in the germline V gene. Trimming removed 0 bases from V and 2 bases from J, with 13 bases in between. The CDR3 spells CASSLVGQRLTDTQYF. CDR3 coding DNA: TGCGCCAGCAGCTTGGTTGGTCAACGGCTCACAGATACGCAGTATTTT.

This clone was found once. The gene calls are TRBV7-2 and TRBJ2-1; 8 nucleotides align to TRBD1. This CDR3 has 15 residues. CDR1 and CDR2 from the germline V gene are SGHTA and FQGNSA. The junction had 5 bases not matched to a gene; V was cut back by 5 bases and J by 2 bases. The CDR3 loop is CASSPTGVPYNEQFF. The CDR3 DNA reads TGTGCCAGCAGCCCGACAGGGGTACCCTACAATGAGCAGTTCTTC.

This chain connects TRBV28 to TRBJ2-3, with D perhaps matching TRBD2 (5 bases). The germline CDR1 and CDR2 sequences are MDHEN and SYDVKM. V lost 5 bases to trimming and J lost 0 bases, with 15 bases between them. CDR3 length equals 16 residues. Here the CDR3 DNA reads TGTGCCAGCAGTCCTAGCCTAGGCAAAAGCACAGATACGCAGTATTTT. Translating gives CASSPSLGKSTDTQYF.

V gene TRBV29-1 combines with J gene TRBJ2-3, with D unresolved. Germline CDR1 reads SQVTM; CDR2 reads ANQGSEA. Trimming cost V 1 base and J 10 bases, with 12 bases left between them. The CDR3 is 12 residues long. CDR3 residues: CSVEGSEPSQYF. The CDR3 region has the DNA TGCAGCGTTGAAGGGTCCGAACCATCGCAGTATTTT.

The genes are TRBV6-1 and TRBJ1-1; maybe TRBD1 (5 bases). CDR1 and CDR2 (germline): MNHNS, SASEGT. The V end lost 8 bases, the J end lost 5 bases, and 9 bases lay between the germline ends. The CDR3 has 11 amino acids. The CDR3 loop is CASREGTEAFF. As DNA, the CDR3 is TGTGCCAGCCGGGAGGGGACTGAAGCTTTCTTT.

The CDR3 DNA sequence: TGTGCCATCAGTGAATGGGACCCGTCCTACGAGCAGTACTTC. Its translation: CAISEWDPSYEQYF. The chain couples TRBV10-3 to TRBJ2-7; the D call may be TRBD1 or TRBD2 (5 bases each). The CDR3 has 14 amino acids. The V gene lost 3 bases and the J gene lost 1 base, with 10 bases spanning the gap. Germline CDR1 and CDR2: ENHRY and SYGVKD.